This note documents a single TCR beta chain sequence. Its target antigen remains unknown. No per-base quality is available; no much larger clone lies one base away. The cohort comprised approximately 700 healthy bone marrow donors. At the time of sampling, every cohort member was nominally healthy, though immune exposures that went unrecorded were likely present. The donor tested CMV seropositive and was one of the 289 seropositive cohort members. Every donor gave a peripheral blood sample, and the peripheral blood mononuclear cells from that sample were used for TCR beta sequencing. The Qiagen DNeasy Blood Extraction Kit was used to extract genomic DNA from the blood cell samples. These data belong to a study of cytomegalovirus exposure and HLA in healthy donors (dated by TCRdb to the late 2010s). About the full investigation: An earlier analysis of roughly 500 of the donors reported 250 to 300 Gb of sequence data and 95 million to 120 million unique TCR beta sequences obtained from some 170 million T cells. A handful of DR-DQ haplotypes were handled as single units for association and clustering because linkage in the cohort was strong. Roughly 300 gigabases of sequencing data and tens of millions of unique TCR sequences were included in an early release covering about 700 HLA-typed donors. Class I and class II HLA loci were covered by the typing at four-digit resolution. Donor age, sex, ethnicity and CMV serostatus were compiled alongside the repertoire data. Rather than drawing on any new phenotypic data, the later analysis identified candidate immune exposures from TCR beta sequences and the way those sequences occurred across donors. The number of typed donors differed by locus: about 620-640 for A, B, C, DRB1 and DQB1; some 540 for DQA1; approximately 600 for DPA1; and approximately 450 for DPB1. The genetic ancestry cluster associated with self-reported Caucasian donors included about four fifths of the 398 genotyped donors. High-throughput TCR immunosequencing, statistical association of individual TCRs with disease status, and machine learning were combined to predict cytomegalovirus infection status. In a later analysis, previously published TCR beta repertoires from more than 500 donors were re-analyzed and high-resolution HLA genotyping was added so that TCR occurrence patterns could be studied. The study used immunosequencing to profile the T cell repertoires of approximately 650 subjects and linked those repertoires to cytomegalovirus serostatus. On average, roughly 250,000 unique TCR beta nucleotide sequences were sequenced per donor among 398 genotyped donors of the cohort, with roughly 18% of those sequences being non-productive. All discovery cohort repertoires had been generated using a single sequencing platform. An earlier analysis of 587 of the donors used high-throughput TCR beta sequencing to judge whether each TCR beta V gene segment behaved as functional or pseudogenic. Genome-wide SNP genotypes for about 55% of the roughly 670 donors were used in a later genetic analysis, which treated that subset as a discovery cohort. The study aimed to test whether cataloging public T cell receptors could reveal signatures of past pathogen exposure. A separate validation cohort of 90 to 150 different subjects was used in addition to the 666-subject first cohort.

Library creation used the immunoSEQ multiplex PCR assay. For the multiplex PCR, a mixture combining 60 forward primers for TCR Vbeta segments and 13 reverse primers for TCR Jbeta segments was used. A multiplex PCR assay on genomic DNA amplified the CDR3 region of rearranged TCR beta genes. Amplified TCR beta libraries were sequenced as 87-base-pair reads on the Illumina HiSeq System. As for the authors' bioinformatics: In a later analysis, tens of millions of unique TCR beta chains were counted across the 690 or so repertoires, and roughly 9.9 million of these chains were shared by at least two donors. A nearest-neighbor algorithm error-corrected the raw reads and collapsed the reads into unique sequences, merging closely related sequences to remove PCR and sequencing errors. To assign V, D and J gene segments, CDR3 sequences were aligned to IMGT reference sequences. For a sequence to be retained, a match of at least six nucleotides was required to both a V gene segment and a J gene segment. Rearrangements were classified as productive when the CDR3 lacked stop codons and remained in frame with V and J, and all other rearrangements were classified as non-productive. CDR3 was defined by IMGT convention, running from the second conserved V-encoded cysteine to the conserved J-encoded phenylalanine. Sequences without an unambiguous match to a single V gene segment were excluded from the earlier analysis of about 640 of the donors. In an earlier analysis of several hundred of the donors, a V segment was called functional when productive rearrangements were above 56.7%, and segregating when the standard deviation between donors exceeded 5%. A statistical classification framework was built to diagnose cytomegalovirus status from the catalog of TCR beta chain sequences. In a later analysis, TCR nucleotide sequences were compared against IMGT/GENE-DB human TR gene sequences so that V and J genes could be assigned. A later analysis assigned CDR3 sequences and most-parsimonious VDJ recombination scenarios with the TCRdist pipeline. In a later analysis, each TCR beta chain was defined by its CDR3 amino acid sequence together with its V-gene family, and reads without a unique V-gene family were excluded. To address suspected cross-contamination and a sequencing artifact, a later analysis removed roughly 640 highly shared, low-generation-probability nucleotide sequences. For each public chain, a later analysis derived a clonal expansion index from normalized ranks of inferred template counts within each repertoire. In a later analysis, generation probabilities were computed with a VDJ recombination model fitted to out-of-frame rearrangements, and the resulting probabilities were checked against IGoR. In a later analysis, hypergeometric tests were used to score TCR-TCR, TCR-HLA and TCR-CMV co-occurrence, with a repertoire-size bias correction applied to TCR pairs. In a later analysis, false discovery rates were estimated by permuting HLA or CMV assignments 20 times. In a later analysis, co-occurring TCRs were grouped with DBSCAN, and TCRdist sequence similarity was added when clustering was performed within HLA-allele-positive subsets. Repertoires with fewer than 30,000 or more than 120,000 public chains, plus five repertoires with anomalous nucleotide sharing, were excluded from co-occurrence clustering. TCRdb holds this immuneACCESS table with in-frame rearrangements only. Some clones are missing; in checked studies, unresolved V genes explain under half, and the rest has no known cause. V, J and clone size were drawn from that table, and D and trimming were deduced from the DNA. The sample table holds about 160,000 clones, of which about three quarters were seen once. The ten largest clones represent about 1% of the sample.

What the research found in general, with its limitations: A cluster of highly shared sequence variants was judged likely to be a technical artifact of the sequencing pipeline. In an earlier analysis of approximately 590 of the donors, most TCR beta V segments appeared in productive rearrangements about 87% or about 30% of the time, broadly matching IMGT annotations. When HLA alleles, especially DR and DQ, strongly co-occurred, TCR associations were difficult to assign to individual alleles. The earlier analysis of 587 of the donors excluded around 17 rarely observed V segments, including chromosome 9 orphons, because counts were too low. HLA typing was unavailable for some donors at each locus, so association tests used only the typed subset. A few of the identified cytomegalovirus-associated TCR beta chains were confirmed in vitro to be specific for cytomegalovirus antigens. While some public TCRs were present in many individuals, most TCR sequences turned up only very rarely across donors. Some IMGT-functional V segments, including TRBV6-2 and TRBV6-3, could not be told apart with the 87-base-pair reads, so those segments were excluded. According to a later analysis, parvovirus B19, influenza, CMV and Epstein-Barr virus appeared linked to several top co-occurrence clusters. A later genetic analysis associated a missense DCLRE1C variant with V-gene and J-gene trimming of TCR beta chains, and an independent cohort replicated the association. The study listed 150 to 200 TCR beta chains as associated with cytomegalovirus. A later genetic analysis reported fewer N-insertions in productive TCRs among donors in an Asian-associated ancestry cluster than the roughly 700-donor mean. It was suggested by the authors that the approach could potentially be generalized to other disease states and immunological phenotypes. A later analysis found that most CMV-associated TCR beta chains appeared HLA-restricted, with HLA associations seemingly driven largely by CMV exposure. Sequencing depth was assumed to be roughly uniform across donors in the presence/absence analyses, though that assumption may not hold. Only TCR beta chains were sequenced in this cohort, and the absence of alpha or paired-chain data limited detectable features. The only immune exposure information available for the cohort was CMV serostatus. Linkage disequilibrium might explain the correlated functional status among segregating V segments, but an unknown experimental factor could not be excluded. The classifier was reported to diagnose cytomegalovirus status with high specificity and sensitivity in both the original and validation cohorts. According to a later analysis, TCR association rates differed among HLA loci, with DRB1 alleles showing the most associated TCRs and HLA-C alleles showing the fewest. Specific HLA alleles were associated with about 17,000 TCR beta sequences at a false discovery rate of 0.05 in a later analysis. A later analysis found that HLA-associated TCR beta chains were more clonally expanded and had lower generation probabilities than equally common non-associated chains. A further reported finding was that TCR beta sequences accurately predicted the HLA-A and HLA-B alleles for most subjects in the first cohort.

Per the germline V gene (reference sequence), SEHNR is the CDR1 and FQNEAQ is the CDR2. V is clipped by 2 bases and J by 8 bases, and the sequence between their germline boundaries is 9 bases long. The CDR3 numbers 12 residues from cysteine through phenylalanine. The entry retains the CDR3 DNA only, 36 bases that are in frame from base 1. Here the chain combines TRBV7-9 and TRBJ1-2; possibly the D gene is TRBD1, per 5 matching bases. The sequencing sample was made of PBMCs. This receptor was obtained from a woman in her 50s in good health and CMV-seropositive. In nucleotides, the sequence is TGTGCCAGCAGCTTATCAGGGCAAGGCTACACCTTC. Translated, this gives CASSLSGQGYTF. Beyond the CDR3, the reference TRBV7-9 and TRBJ1-2 genes provide the residues; the full variable domain reads: DTGVSQNPRHKITKRGQNVTFRCDPISEHNRLYWYRQTLGQGPEFLTYFQNEAQLEKSRLLSDRFSAERPKGSFSTLEIQRTEQGDSAMYLCASSLSGQGYTFGSGTRLTVV.